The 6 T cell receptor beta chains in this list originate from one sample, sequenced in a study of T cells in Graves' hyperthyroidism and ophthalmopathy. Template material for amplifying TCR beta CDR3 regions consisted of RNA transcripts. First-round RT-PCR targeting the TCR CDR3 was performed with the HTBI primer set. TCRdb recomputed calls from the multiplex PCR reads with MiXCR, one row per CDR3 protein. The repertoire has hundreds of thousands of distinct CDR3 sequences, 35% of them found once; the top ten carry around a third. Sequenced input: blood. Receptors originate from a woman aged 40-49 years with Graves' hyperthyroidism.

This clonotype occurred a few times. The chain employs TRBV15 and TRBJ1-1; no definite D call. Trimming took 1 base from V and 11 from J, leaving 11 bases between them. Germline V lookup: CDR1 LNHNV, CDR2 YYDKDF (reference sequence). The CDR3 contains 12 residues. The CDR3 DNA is TGTGCCACCAGCAGAGTATTGGGGAAGGCTTTCTTT. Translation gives CATSRVLGKAFF.

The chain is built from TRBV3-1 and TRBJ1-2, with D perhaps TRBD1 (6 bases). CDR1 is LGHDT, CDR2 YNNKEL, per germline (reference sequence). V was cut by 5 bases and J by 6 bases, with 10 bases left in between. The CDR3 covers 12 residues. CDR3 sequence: CASSGGADGYTF. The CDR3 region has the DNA TGTGCCAGCAGCGGGGGGGCGGATGGCTACACCTTC.

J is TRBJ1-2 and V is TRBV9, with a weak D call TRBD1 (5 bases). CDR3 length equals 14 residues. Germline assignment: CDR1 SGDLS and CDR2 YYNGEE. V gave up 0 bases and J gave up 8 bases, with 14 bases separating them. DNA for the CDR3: TGTGCCAGCAGCGTAGTCGGGGGTGGGGGGGGCTACACCTTC. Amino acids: CASSVVGGGGGYTF.

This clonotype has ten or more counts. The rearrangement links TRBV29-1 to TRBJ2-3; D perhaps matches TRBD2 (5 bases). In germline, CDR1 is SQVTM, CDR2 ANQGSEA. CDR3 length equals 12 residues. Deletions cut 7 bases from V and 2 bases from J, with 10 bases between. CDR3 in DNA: TGCAGCGGGACTCCCAACACAGATACGCAGTATTTT. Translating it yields CSGTPNTDTQYF.

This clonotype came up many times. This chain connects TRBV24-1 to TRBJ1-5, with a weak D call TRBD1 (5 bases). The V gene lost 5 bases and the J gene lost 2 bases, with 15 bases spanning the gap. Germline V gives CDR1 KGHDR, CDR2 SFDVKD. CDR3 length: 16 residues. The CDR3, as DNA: TGTGCCACCAGTGCTGGGACCTTTCGGGGCAATCAGCCCCAGCATTTT. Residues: CATSAGTFRGNQPQHF.

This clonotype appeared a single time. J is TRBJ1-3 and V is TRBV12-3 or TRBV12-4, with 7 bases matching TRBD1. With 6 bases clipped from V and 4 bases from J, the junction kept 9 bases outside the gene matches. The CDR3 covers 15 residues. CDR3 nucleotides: TGTGCCAGCAGCCCTATGCTGACAGGGGGAAACACCATATATTTT. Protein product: CASSPMLTGGNTIYF.